Shown below are 10 T cell receptor beta chains from a single sample sequenced in a study of cytomegalovirus exposure and HLA in healthy donors. Produced via immunoSEQ multiplex PCR; TCRdb's table is partial and in-frame only. Seen here are fewer than 350,000 clones, over 75% observed once, and the top ten hold roughly 1%. Sequences were obtained from PBMCs. The receptors were sampled from a woman aged 18 to 35 in good health and CMV-seronegative.

This rearrangement joins TRBV5-1 to TRBJ1-1; weak D call: TRBD1 (5 bases). There are 14 residues in the CDR3. Trimming cost V 0 bases and J 4 bases, with 10 bases left between them. CDR1 is SGHRS and CDR2 is YFSETQ in the germline V gene. CDR3 amino acids: CASSLEGYGTEAFF. CDR3 nucleotide sequence: TGCGCCAGCAGCTTGGAGGGGTATGGCACTGAAGCTTTCTTT.

This chain joins TRBV2 and TRBJ2-2; maybe TRBD2 (5 bases). The germline V gene encodes CDR1 SNHLY and CDR2 FYNNEI. This CDR3 contains 15 residues. V shed 7 bases and J shed 6 bases, with 18 bases lying between them. The CDR3 region has the DNA TGTGCCAGCACTAGCATCAGATCTAACGCCGGGGAGCTGTTTTTT. Amino acids: CASTSIRSNAGELFF.

This clone has a handful of counts. The chain is built from TRBV9 and TRBJ2-1; D remains unclear. There are 9 residues in the CDR3. Trimming took 7 bases from V and 9 from J, leaving 5 bases between them. Germline V gene sequence: CDR1 SGDLS, CDR2 YYNGEE. CDR3 residues: CASYGEQFF. CDR3 coding DNA: TGTGCCAGCTACGGTGAGCAGTTCTTC.

V usage is TRBV2 and J usage is TRBJ2-2; D is ambiguous. Germline CDR1 reads SNHLY; CDR2 reads FYNNEI. The CDR3 is 13 amino acids. V was cut by 4 bases and J by 7 bases, with 10 bases left in between. The CDR3 DNA reads as TGTGCCAGCAGTGTTGGCAGCGACGGGGAGCTGTTTTTT. Protein: CASSVGSDGELFF.

The chain employs TRBV7-3 and TRBJ1-2; 9 bases line up with TRBD1. Looked up from germline, CDR1 is SGHTA and CDR2 is FQGTGA. The trim removed 0 bases at V and 3 bases at J, leaving 8 bases unmatched. CDR3 length: 17 amino acids. CDR3 DNA sequence: TGTGCCAGCAGCTTAACATCACAGGACAGGGGAGACTATGGCTACACCTTC. Residues: CASSLTSQDRGDYGYTF. Variable domain in full (rest from reference TRBV7-3 and TRBJ1-2): GAGVSQTPSNKVTEKGKYVELRCDPISGHTALYWYRQSLGQGPEFLIYFQGTGAADDSGLPNDRFFAVRPEGSVSTLKIQRTERGDSAVYLCASSLTSQDRGDYGYTFGSGTRLTVV.

This chain uses TRBV12-5 with TRBJ2-2, with 7 bases that match TRBD2. Germline CDR1 and CDR2: LGHNT and FRNRAP. J lost 6 bases, V lost 0 bases, and 4 bases had no gene match. The CDR3 is 15 residues long. The CDR3 loop is CASGLVAGRPGELFF. In nucleotides, the CDR3 is TGTGCTAGTGGTTTGGTAGCGGGGAGACCCGGGGAGCTGTTTTTT.

The J gene is TRBJ2-7, the V gene TRBV11-2, with a tentative D call TRBD2 (5 bases). Deletions cut 2 bases from V and 4 bases from J, with 24 bases between. In germline, CDR1 is SGHAT, CDR2 FQNNGV. The CDR3 is 18 residues long. In DNA, the CDR3 is TGTGCCAGCAGCTTATGGAGGCTAGTTGCCGGTGGAACTTACGAGCAGTACTTC. Residues: CASSLWRLVAGGTYEQYF.

The sample holds one count of this clone. This chain joins TRBV4-1 and TRBJ2-7, with 9 bases identical to TRBD1. There are 19 residues in the CDR3. Per the germline V gene, CDR1 is MGHRA and CDR2 is YSYEKL. The junction had 18 bases not matched to a gene; V was cut back by 0 bases and J by 6 bases. CDR3 region: CASSQDRSEAGTGFFEQYF. CDR3 DNA: TGCGCCAGCAGCCAAGATCGAAGTGAAGCCGGGACAGGGTTTTTCGAGCAGTACTTC.

The chain couples TRBV6-5 to TRBJ2-4; D unclear. Germline assignment: CDR1 MNHEY and CDR2 SVGAGI. V lost 5 bases, J lost 0 bases, and 8 bases lay in between. This CDR3 is 14 amino acids long. The CDR3 loop is CASSSVLAKNIQYF. CDR3 DNA: TGTGCCAGCAGTAGCGTACTAGCCAAAAACATTCAGTACTTC.

V usage is TRBV28 and J usage is TRBJ2-7; TRBD1 matches at 9 bases. V lost 5 bases and J lost 5; bases outside the gene matches: 7. The germline V gene has CDR1 MDHEN and CDR2 SYDVKM. There are 14 residues in the CDR3. Written as DNA, the CDR3 is TGTGCCAGCAGTCCCAGGACAGGGGCCCACGAGCAGTACTTC. Protein sequence: CASSPRTGAHEQYF. Drawing the rest from reference TRBV28 and TRBJ2-7, the complete variable domain is DVKVTQSSRYLVKRTGEKVFLECVQDMDHENMFWYRQDPGLGLRLIYFSYDVKMKEKGDIPEGYSVSREKKERFSLILESASTNQTSMYLCASSPRTGAHEQYFGPGTRLTVT.